The 16 T cell receptor beta chains below all came from one sample that was sequenced in a study of blood T cell repertoires in COVID-19. Sequenced by immunoSEQ multiplex PCR; TCRdb stores in-frame clones only, minus some. This sample yields 10,000 to 15,000 clones, of which approximately 89% are seen a single time; about 5.2% belongs to the top ten. Sequencing was done on a sample of peripheral blood. These receptors originate from a human donor in a cohort sampled during active COVID-19.

The chain carries TRBV6-5 and TRBJ1-2; 7 nucleotides match TRBD1. Germline V CDR1 and CDR2: MNHEY, SVGAGI. V lost 6 bases, J lost 5 bases, and 9 bases stayed unmatched. The CDR3 sequence is 14 residues long. The CDR3, as DNA: TGTGCCAGCAGGGGGGGCGACAGGGCTTATGGCTACACCTTC. Its translation is CASRGGDRAYGYTF.

This chain joins TRBV28 and TRBJ2-1, with 8 bases lining up with TRBD2. This CDR3 is 17 amino acids long. Germline trimming cut 2 bases from V and 5 bases from J; bases unmatched to any gene: 11. The germline V gene has CDR1 MDHEN and CDR2 SYDVKM. CDR3 sequence: CASSLNVGLAGNNEQFF. The CDR3 DNA follows: TGTGCCAGCAGTTTAAACGTTGGTCTAGCGGGTAACAATGAGCAGTTCTTC.

The V gene is TRBV6-1, the J gene TRBJ1-6; D perhaps matches TRBD1 (6 bases). This CDR3 has 17 residues. The germline V and J ends were trimmed by 4 bases and 4 bases, with 17 bases remaining between them. CDR1 MNHNS and CDR2 SASEGT come from the germline V gene. This CDR3 is CASSANRVLGYNSPLHF. CDR3 coding DNA: TGTGCCAGCAGTGCTAACAGGGTACTGGGATATAATTCACCCCTCCACTTT.

The CDR3 nucleotides are TGTGCCAGCAGCTTAGGCGGCGGTAGCGGGGGCGCCGGGGAGCTGTTTTTT. Translation gives CASSLGGGSGGAGELFF. The chain combines TRBV7-2 with TRBJ2-2, with TRBD2 identical over 9 bases. J was trimmed by 6 bases and V by 1 base; bases with no gene match: 9. Germline CDR1 is SGHTA and CDR2 is FQGNSA. The CDR3 extends over 17 amino acids.

On this clone itself: The sample contains more than one DNA sequence encoding this CDR3. This chain connects TRBV5-1 to TRBJ2-2; D call uncertain. CDR1 SGHRS and CDR2 YFSETQ come from the germline V gene. V was pared by 0 bases and J by 0 bases, with 9 bases between. This CDR3 comprises 16 residues. CDR3 loop: CASSLGPRTNTGELFF. CDR3 coding DNA: TGCGCCAGCAGCTTGGGGCCTAGGACGAACACCGGGGAGCTGTTTTTT.

The chain recombines TRBV5-6 with TRBJ2-5, with D perhaps TRBD1 (7 bases). The CDR3 is made up of 14 amino acids. The V and J ends lost 3 bases and 1 base respectively, with 10 bases between them. Germline V gene lookup returns CDR1 SGHDT and CDR2 YYEEEE. The CDR3 DNA reads as TGTGCCAGCAGCTGGCGGGACAGCCAAGAGACCCAGTACTTC. Translating it yields CASSWRDSQETQYF.

J is TRBJ2-3 and V is TRBV6-4; TRBD2 might be the D (7 bases). The germline V and J ends were trimmed by 4 bases and 2 bases, with 13 bases remaining between them. The CDR3 totals 15 residues. Germline CDR1 and CDR2: MRHNA and SNTAGT. The CDR3 DNA reads TGTGCCAGCAGTGGCGGGCGGGGGCCCACAGATACGCAGTATTTT. Protein: CASSGGRGPTDTQYF.

This chain uses TRBV27 with TRBJ1-1, with 10 positions matching TRBD1. After removal of 5 bases from V and 2 bases from J, the junction contained 5 bases not matched to a gene. The length of the CDR3 is 15 residues. Per the germline V gene, CDR1 is MNHEY and CDR2 is SMNVEV (reference sequence). The CDR3 sequence: CASSPQTGGNTEAFF. The CDR3 DNA reads TGTGCCAGCAGTCCCCAGACAGGGGGCAACACTGAAGCTTTCTTT.

To note about this clone: The same CDR3 arises from other DNA sequences in this sample as well. The V and J genes are TRBV23-1 and TRBJ2-1; 11 bases fit TRBD2. TRBV23-1 is filed as an ORF, its function uncertain. The CDR3 has 18 residues. J lost 8 bases, V lost 6 bases, and 18 bases had no gene match. For the CDR3, the DNA is TGCGCCAGCAGCCCCTTTAATTTGGTAGCGGGGGGGCCCCATGAGCAGTTCTTC. Translation gives CASSPFNLVAGGPHEQFF.

The chain links TRBV4-1 to TRBJ1-2, with D uncertain. The CDR3 has 14 amino acids. CDR1 MGHRA and CDR2 YSYEKL come from the germline V gene. V lost 1 base and J lost 4, with 10 bases in between. CDR3 DNA: TGCGCCAGCAGCCAAGCGCAACGGTCCTATGGCTACACCTTC. This encodes CASSQAQRSYGYTF.

The chain employs TRBV7-3 and TRBJ1-6; weak D call: TRBD1 (5 bases). The CDR3 totals 16 residues. V was trimmed by 3 bases and J by 3 bases, leaving 12 bases between them. Germline assignment: CDR1 SGHTA and CDR2 FQGTGA. CDR3 sequence reads: CASSLGRGGYNSPLHF. DNA for the CDR3: TGTGCCAGCAGCTTGGGGCGGGGTGGCTATAATTCACCCCTCCACTTT.

The CDR3 is CASRSGVPYEQYF. The CDR3, as DNA: TGCGCCAGCAGATCCGGGGTACCCTACGAGCAGTACTTC. The chain employs TRBV23-1 and TRBJ2-7; D might be TRBD2 (5 bases). TRBV23-1 is annotated as an ORF whose role is uncertain. This CDR3 comprises 13 residues. Trimming left V 6 bases short and J 2 bases short, with 11 bases between.

The chain recombines TRBV5-4 with TRBJ2-5; the match to TRBD1 covers 8 bases. Per the germline V gene, CDR1 is SGHNT and CDR2 is YYREEE (reference sequence). V shed 4 bases, J shed 5 bases, and the junction held 13 bases outside the gene matches. The CDR3 is 16 amino acids. CDR3 sequence (DNA): TGTGCCAGCAGCCCATCGGACAGGGCTCTAGGGGAGACCCAGTACTTC. Amino acids: CASSPSDRALGETQYF.

The rearrangement links TRBV18 to TRBJ2-3; tentative D call: TRBD1 (7 bases). In germline, CDR1 is KGHSH, CDR2 LQKENI. CDR3 length: 14 residues. Trimming took off 3 bases at V and 6 bases at J, with 13 bases between the two ends. CDR3 residues: CASSPPQGGDTQYF. In DNA, the CDR3 is TGTGCCAGCTCACCTCCCCAGGGGGGCGATACGCAGTATTTT.

The chain combines TRBV30 with TRBJ1-4; perhaps TRBD1 as D (6 bases). V was clipped by 4 bases and J by 7 bases, with 22 bases between them. The CDR3 is made up of 16 amino acids. The germline V gene has CDR1 GTSNPN and CDR2 SVGIG (reference sequence). Here the CDR3 reads CAWNPPKGRGTEKLFF. As DNA, the CDR3 is TGTGCCTGGAATCCCCCGAAGGGCAGGGGTACTGAAAAACTGTTTTTT. Full variable domain (remainder filled in from reference TRBV30 and TRBJ1-4): SQTIHQWPATLVQPVGSPLSLECTVEGTSNPNLYWYRQAAGRGLQLLFYSVGIGQISSEVPQNLSASRPQDRQFILSSKKLLLSDSGFYLCAWNPPKGRGTEKLFFGSGTQLSVL.

The CDR3 is CASRQGVHQPQHF. DNA of the CDR3: TGTGCCAGCAGACAAGGGGTACATCAGCCCCAGCATTTT. This chain connects TRBV6-6 to TRBJ1-5; D is perhaps TRBD1 (5 bases). There are 13 residues in the CDR3. The germline CDR1 and CDR2 sequences are MNHNY and SVGAGI (reference sequence). The V end lost 6 bases, the J end lost 5 bases, and 11 bases lay between the germline ends.